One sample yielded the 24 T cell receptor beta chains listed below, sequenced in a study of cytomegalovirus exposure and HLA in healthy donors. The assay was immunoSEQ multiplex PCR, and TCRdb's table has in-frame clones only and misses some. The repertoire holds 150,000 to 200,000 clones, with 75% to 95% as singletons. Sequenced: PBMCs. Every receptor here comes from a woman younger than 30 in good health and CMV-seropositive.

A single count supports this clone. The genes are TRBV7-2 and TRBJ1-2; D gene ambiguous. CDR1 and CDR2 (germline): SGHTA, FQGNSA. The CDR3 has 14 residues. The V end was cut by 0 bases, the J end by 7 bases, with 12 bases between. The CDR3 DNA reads TGTGCCAGCAGCTTAGCGTCGGGTGTTGGTGGCTACACCTTC. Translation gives CASSLASGVGGYTF.

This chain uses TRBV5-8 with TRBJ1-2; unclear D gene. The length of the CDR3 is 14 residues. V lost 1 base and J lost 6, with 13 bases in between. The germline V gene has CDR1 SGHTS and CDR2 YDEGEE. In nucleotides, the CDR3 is TGTGCCAGCAGCTTGAGTCAGGTTCCTCATGGCTACACCTTC. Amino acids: CASSLSQVPHGYTF.

CDR3 protein: CASSSLGLAGGSGNEQFF. DNA of the CDR3: TGTGCCAGCAGTTCCTTGGGACTAGCGGGAGGGTCTGGTAATGAGCAGTTCTTC. V gene TRBV28 combines with J gene TRBJ2-1; TRBD2 matches at 16 bases. Per the germline V gene, CDR1 is MDHEN and CDR2 is SYDVKM. V lost 4 bases and J lost 7; bases outside the gene matches: 10. The CDR3 contains 18 residues.

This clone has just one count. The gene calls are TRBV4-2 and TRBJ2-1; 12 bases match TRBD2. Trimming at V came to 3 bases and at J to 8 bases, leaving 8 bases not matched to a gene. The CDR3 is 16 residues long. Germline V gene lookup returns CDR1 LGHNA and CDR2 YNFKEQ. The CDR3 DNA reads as TGTGCCAGCAGCCAGAATCTAGCGGGAGGGCCGTATGAGCAGTTCTTC. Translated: CASSQNLAGGPYEQFF.

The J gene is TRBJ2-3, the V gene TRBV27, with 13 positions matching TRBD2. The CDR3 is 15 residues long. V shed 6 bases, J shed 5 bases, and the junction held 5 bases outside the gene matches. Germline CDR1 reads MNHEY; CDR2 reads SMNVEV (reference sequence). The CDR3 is CASRLAGGQGDTQYF. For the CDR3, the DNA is TGTGCCAGCAGACTAGCGGGGGGGCAAGGAGATACGCAGTATTTT.

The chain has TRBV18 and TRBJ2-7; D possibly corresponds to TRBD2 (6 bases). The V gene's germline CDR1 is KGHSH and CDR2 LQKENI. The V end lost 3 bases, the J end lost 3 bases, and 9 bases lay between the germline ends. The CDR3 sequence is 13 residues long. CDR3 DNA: TGTGCCAGCTCACCGGGACTGAACTACGAGCAGTACTTC. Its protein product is CASSPGLNYEQYF.

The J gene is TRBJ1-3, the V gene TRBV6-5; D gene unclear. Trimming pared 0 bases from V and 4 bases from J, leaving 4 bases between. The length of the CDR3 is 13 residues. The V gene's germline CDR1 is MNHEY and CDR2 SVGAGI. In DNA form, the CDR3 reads TGTGCCAGCAGTTACTCGCGAGGAAACACCATATATTTT. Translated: CASSYSRGNTIYF.

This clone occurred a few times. The CDR3 loop is CASSREGTGTQSYEQYF. The CDR3 DNA sequence: TGTGCCAGCAGCCGTGAAGGGACAGGGACACAATCCTACGAGCAGTACTTC. The rearrangement joins TRBV4-2 to TRBJ2-7; TRBD1 matches 9 bases. Germline CDR1 LGHNA, CDR2 YNFKEQ. The CDR3 is 17 residues long. The ends lost 4 bases at V and 1 base at J; junction bases unmatched: 11.

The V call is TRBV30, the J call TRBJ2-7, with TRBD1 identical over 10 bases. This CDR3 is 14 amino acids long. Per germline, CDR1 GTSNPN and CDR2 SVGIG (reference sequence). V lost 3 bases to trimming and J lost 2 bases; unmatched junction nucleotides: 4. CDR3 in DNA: TGTGCCTGGAGAGGACAGGGGGGACCCTACGAGCAGTACTTC. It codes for CAWRGQGGPYEQYF.

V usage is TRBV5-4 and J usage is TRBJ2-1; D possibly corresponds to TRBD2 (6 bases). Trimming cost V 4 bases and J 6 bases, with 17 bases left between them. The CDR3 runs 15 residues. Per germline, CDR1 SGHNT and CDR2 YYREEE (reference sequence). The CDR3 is CASSAEGGWSNEQFF. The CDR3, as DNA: TGTGCCAGCAGCGCCGAGGGAGGATGGTCCAATGAGCAGTTCTTC.

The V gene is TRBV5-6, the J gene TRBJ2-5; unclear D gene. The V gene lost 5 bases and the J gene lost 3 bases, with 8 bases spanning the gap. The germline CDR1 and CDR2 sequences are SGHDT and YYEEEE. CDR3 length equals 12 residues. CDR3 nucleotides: TGTGCCAGCAGTCTATTGGAAGAGACCCAGTACTTC. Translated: CASSLLEETQYF.

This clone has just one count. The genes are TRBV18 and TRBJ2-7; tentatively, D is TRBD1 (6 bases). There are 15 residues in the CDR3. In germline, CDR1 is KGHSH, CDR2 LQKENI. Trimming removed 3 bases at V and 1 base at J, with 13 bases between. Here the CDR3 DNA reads TGTGCCAGCTCACCTAGGGGGTCCCCTTCCTACGAGCAGTACTTC. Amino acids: CASSPRGSPSYEQYF.

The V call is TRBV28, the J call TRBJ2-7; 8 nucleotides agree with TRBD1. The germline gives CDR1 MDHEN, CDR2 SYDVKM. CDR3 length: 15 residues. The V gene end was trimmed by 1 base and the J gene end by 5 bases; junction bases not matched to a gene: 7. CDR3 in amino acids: CASSLYTGGRNEQYF. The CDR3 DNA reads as TGTGCCAGCAGTTTATATACAGGGGGTAGAAACGAGCAGTACTTC.

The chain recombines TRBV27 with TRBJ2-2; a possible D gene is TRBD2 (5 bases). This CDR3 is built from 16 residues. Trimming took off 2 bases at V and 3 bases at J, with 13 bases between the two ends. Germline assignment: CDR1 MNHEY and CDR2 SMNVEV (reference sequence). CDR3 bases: TGTGCCAGCAGTTTAGCCCCCCCGGGATACACCGGGGAGCTGTTTTTT. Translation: CASSLAPPGYTGELFF.

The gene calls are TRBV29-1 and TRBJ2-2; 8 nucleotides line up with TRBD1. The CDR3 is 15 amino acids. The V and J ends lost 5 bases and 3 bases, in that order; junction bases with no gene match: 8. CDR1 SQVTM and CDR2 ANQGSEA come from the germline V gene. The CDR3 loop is CSVRLQGADTGELFF. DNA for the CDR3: TGCAGCGTTCGGTTGCAGGGGGCGGACACCGGGGAGCTGTTTTTT.

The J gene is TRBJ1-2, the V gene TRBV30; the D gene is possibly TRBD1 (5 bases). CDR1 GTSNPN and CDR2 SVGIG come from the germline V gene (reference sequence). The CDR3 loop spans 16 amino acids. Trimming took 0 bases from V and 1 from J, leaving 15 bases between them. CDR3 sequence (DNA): TGTGCCTGGAGTGTAGGGGCAGGGATGGATAACTATGGCTACACCTTC. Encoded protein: CAWSVGAGMDNYGYTF.

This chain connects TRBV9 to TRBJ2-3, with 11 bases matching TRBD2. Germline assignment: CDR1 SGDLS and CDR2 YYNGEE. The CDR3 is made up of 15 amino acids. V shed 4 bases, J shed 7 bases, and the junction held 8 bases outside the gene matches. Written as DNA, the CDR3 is TGTGCCAGCAGCTCGTTAGCGGGAGGGATCTATACGCAGTATTTT. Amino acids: CASSSLAGGIYTQYF. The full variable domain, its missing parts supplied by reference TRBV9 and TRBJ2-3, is DSGVTQTPKHLITATGQRVTLRCSPRSGDLSVYWYQQSLDQGLQFLIQYYNGEERAKGNILERFSAQQFPDLHSELNLSSLELGDSALYFCASSSLAGGIYTQYFGPGTRLTVL.

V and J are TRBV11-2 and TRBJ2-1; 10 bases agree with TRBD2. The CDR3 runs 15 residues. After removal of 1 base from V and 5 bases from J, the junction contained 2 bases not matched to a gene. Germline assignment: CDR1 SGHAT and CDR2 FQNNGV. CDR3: CASSLALAGNNEQFF. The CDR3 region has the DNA TGTGCCAGCAGCTTAGCACTAGCGGGGAACAATGAGCAGTTCTTC.

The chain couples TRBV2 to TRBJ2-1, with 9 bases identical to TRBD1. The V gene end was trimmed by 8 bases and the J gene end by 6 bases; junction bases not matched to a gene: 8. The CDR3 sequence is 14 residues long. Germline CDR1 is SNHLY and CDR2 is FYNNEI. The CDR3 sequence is CASREGTGSNEQFF. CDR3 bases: TGTGCCAGCCGCGAAGGGACAGGGAGCAATGAGCAGTTCTTC.

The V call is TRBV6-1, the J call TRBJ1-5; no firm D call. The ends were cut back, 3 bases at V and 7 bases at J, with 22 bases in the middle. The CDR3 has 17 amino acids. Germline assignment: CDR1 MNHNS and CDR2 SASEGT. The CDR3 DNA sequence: TGTGCCAGCAGTGACGTCTTCGGAACGTCTAGGAGCCAGCCCCAGCATTTT. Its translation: CASSDVFGTSRSQPQHF.

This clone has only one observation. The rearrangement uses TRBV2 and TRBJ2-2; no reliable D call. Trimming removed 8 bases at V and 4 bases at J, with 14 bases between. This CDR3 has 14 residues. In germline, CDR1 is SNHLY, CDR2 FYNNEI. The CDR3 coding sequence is TGTGCCAGCTACCCCGATGAGAGCACCGGGGAGCTGTTTTTT. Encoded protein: CASYPDESTGELFF.

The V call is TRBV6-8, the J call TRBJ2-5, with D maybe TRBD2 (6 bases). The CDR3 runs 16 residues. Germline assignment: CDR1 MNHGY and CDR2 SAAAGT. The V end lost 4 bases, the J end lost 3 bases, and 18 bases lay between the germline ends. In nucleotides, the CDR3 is TGTGCCAGCAGTTTCAGGGAGGCTCACGGAAAAGAGACCCAGTACTTC. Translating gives CASSFREAHGKETQYF.

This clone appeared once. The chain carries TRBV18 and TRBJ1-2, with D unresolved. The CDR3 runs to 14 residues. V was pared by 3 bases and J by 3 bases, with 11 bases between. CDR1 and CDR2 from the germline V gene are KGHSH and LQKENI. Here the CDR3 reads CASSPIQAYYGYTF. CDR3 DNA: TGTGCCAGCTCACCTATCCAGGCGTACTATGGCTACACCTTC.

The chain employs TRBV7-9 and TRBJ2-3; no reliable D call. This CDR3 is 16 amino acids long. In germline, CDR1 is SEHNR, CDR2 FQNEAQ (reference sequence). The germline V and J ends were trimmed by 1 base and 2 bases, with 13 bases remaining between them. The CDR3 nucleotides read TGTGCCAGCAGCTTAGTGGCGGATGTCCCCACAGATACGCAGTATTTT. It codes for CASSLVADVPTDTQYF.